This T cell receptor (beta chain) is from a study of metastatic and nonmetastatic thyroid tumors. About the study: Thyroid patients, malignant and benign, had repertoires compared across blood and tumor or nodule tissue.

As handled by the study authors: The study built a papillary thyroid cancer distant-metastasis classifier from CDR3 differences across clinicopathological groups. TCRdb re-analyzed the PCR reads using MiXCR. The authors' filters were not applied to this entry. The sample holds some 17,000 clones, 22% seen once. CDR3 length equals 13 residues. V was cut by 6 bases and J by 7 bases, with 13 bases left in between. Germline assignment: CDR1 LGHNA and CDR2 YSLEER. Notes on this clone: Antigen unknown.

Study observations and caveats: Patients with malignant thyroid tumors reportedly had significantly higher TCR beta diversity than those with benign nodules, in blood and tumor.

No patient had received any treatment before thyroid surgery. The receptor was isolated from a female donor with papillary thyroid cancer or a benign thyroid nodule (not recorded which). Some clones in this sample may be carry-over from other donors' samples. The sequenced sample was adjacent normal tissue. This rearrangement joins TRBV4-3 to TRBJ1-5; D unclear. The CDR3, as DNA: TGCGCCAGCAGTCAAAGAGCGGGACAGCCCCAGCATTTT. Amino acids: CASSQRAGQPQHF.